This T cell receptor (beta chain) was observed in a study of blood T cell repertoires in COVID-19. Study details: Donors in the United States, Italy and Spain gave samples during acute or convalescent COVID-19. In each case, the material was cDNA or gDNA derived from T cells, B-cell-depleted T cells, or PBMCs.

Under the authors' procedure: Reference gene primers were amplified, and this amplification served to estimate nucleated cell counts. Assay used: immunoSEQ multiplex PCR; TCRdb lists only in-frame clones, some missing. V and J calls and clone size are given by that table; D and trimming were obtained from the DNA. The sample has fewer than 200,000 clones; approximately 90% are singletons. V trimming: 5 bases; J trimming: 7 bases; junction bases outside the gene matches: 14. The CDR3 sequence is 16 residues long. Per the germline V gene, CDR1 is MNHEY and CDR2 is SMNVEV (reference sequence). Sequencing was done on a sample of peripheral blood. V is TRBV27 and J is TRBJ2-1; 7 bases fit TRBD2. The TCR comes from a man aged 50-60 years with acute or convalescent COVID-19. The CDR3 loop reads CASSIEGIGTTNEQFF. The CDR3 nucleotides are TGTGCCAGCAGTATTGAGGGGATCGGGACTACAAATGAGCAGTTCTTC.